These T cell receptor beta chains were read from a single sample in a study of blood T cell repertoires in COVID-19. Assay: immunoSEQ multiplex PCR; the TCRdb copy retains only in-frame clones and omits some. Of more than 250,000 clones detected, around 90% appear once; the ten largest clones hold about 5.5%. The sample consisted of PBMCs or T cells enriched from blood (not recorded which). These receptor sequences come from a woman between 40 and 50 years old who had recovered from COVID-19. The CDR3 runs from the conserved cysteine through the conserved F or W. The order of the fields is CDR3 protein, CDR3 DNA, J gene, clone size, V gene, D gene. The D gene is left open where the match is weak. Not every row has a clone size; where given, it reads once, few, many or a size class.

cdr3_aa: CASSRGTSGSADTQYF
cdr3_nt: TGTGCCAGCAGTAGGGGGACTAGCGGGAGCGCAGATACGCAGTATTTT
j_call: TRBJ2-3
clone_size: -
v_call: TRBV27
d_call: TRBD2

cdr3_aa: CASSLGTPNSGNTIYF
cdr3_nt: TGTGCTAGCAGCTTAGGGACACCCAACTCTGGAAACACCATATATTTT
j_call: TRBJ1-3
clone_size: -
v_call: TRBV7-7
d_call: -

cdr3_aa: CASSVGTDNSPLHF
cdr3_nt: TGTGCCAGCAGCGTGGGGACAGATAATTCACCCCTCCACTTT
j_call: TRBJ1-6
clone_size: many
v_call: TRBV9
d_call: TRBD1

cdr3_aa: CASSDLGQGGSPLHF
cdr3_nt: TGTGCCAGCAGTGACCTGGGACAGGGTGGTTCACCCCTCCACTTT
j_call: TRBJ1-6
clone_size: -
v_call: TRBV2
d_call: TRBD1

cdr3_aa: CASSLLSWAGRNSYNEQFF
cdr3_nt: TGTGCCAGCAGTTTATTAAGTTGGGCAGGCCGGAACTCCTACAATGAGCAGTTCTTC
j_call: TRBJ2-1
clone_size: -
v_call: TRBV28
d_call: -

cdr3_aa: CASSLSAAPRGTDTQYF
cdr3_nt: TGTGCCAGCAGCTTATCGGCCGCTCCCCGGGGCACAGATACGCAGTATTTT
j_call: TRBJ2-3
clone_size: -
v_call: TRBV7-9
d_call: -

cdr3_aa: CASSSGARDTQYF
cdr3_nt: TGTGCCAGCAGTAGCGGGGCCCGGGATACGCAGTATTTT
j_call: TRBJ2-3
clone_size: -
v_call: TRBV28
d_call: TRBD2

cdr3_aa: CASSWVLGGSNEQYF
cdr3_nt: TGCGCCAGCAGCTGGGTCTTGGGCGGGAGCAACGAGCAGTACTTC
j_call: TRBJ2-7
clone_size: -
v_call: TRBV5-1
d_call: TRBD2

cdr3_aa: CASSYPGSPGETQYF
cdr3_nt: TGTGCCAGCAGCTATCCCGGGTCCCCCGGGGAGACCCAGTACTTC
j_call: TRBJ2-5
clone_size: once
v_call: TRBV5-4
d_call: -

cdr3_aa: CASSLVAQGVYEQYF
cdr3_nt: TGTGCCAGCAGCTTAGTCGCGCAGGGGGTCTACGAGCAGTACTTC
j_call: TRBJ2-7
clone_size: -
v_call: TRBV7-8
d_call: TRBD1

cdr3_aa: CASSLTGRGSPLHF
cdr3_nt: TGTGCCAGCAGTTTAACAGGGCGAGGTTCACCCCTCCACTTT
j_call: TRBJ1-6
clone_size: -
v_call: TRBV28
d_call: -

cdr3_aa: CASSYPGTGQETQYF
cdr3_nt: TGCGCCAGCAGCTACCCCGGGACAGGGCAAGAGACCCAGTACTTC
j_call: TRBJ2-5
clone_size: once
v_call: TRBV5-1
d_call: TRBD1

cdr3_aa: CASSPGQQASYTF
cdr3_nt: TGTGCCAGCAGTCCTGGACAGCAGGCGAGCTACACCTTC
j_call: TRBJ1-2
clone_size: once
v_call: TRBV28
d_call: -

cdr3_aa: CASRSGYNSPLHF
cdr3_nt: TGTGCCAGCAGATCAGGGTATAATTCACCCCTCCACTTT
j_call: TRBJ1-6
clone_size: -
v_call: TRBV28
d_call: -

cdr3_aa: CASSIRLAGTTGANEQFF
cdr3_nt: TGTGCCAGTAGTATACGACTAGCGGGAACGACAGGAGCTAATGAGCAGTTCTTC
j_call: TRBJ2-1
clone_size: -
v_call: TRBV19
d_call: TRBD2

cdr3_aa: CASSLGTSGYNEQFF
cdr3_nt: TGTGCCAGCAGCCTTGGGACTAGCGGGTACAATGAGCAGTTCTTC
j_call: TRBJ2-1
clone_size: -
v_call: TRBV7-6
d_call: TRBD2

cdr3_aa: CASSPPGHNSGNTIYF
cdr3_nt: TGTGCCAGCAGCCCCCCGGGACATAACTCTGGAAACACCATATATTTT
j_call: TRBJ1-3
clone_size: -
v_call: TRBV14
d_call: -

cdr3_aa: CASRERGQGNTEAFF
cdr3_nt: TGTGCCAGCAGGGAGCGGGGACAGGGGAACACTGAAGCTTTCTTT
j_call: TRBJ1-1
clone_size: -
v_call: TRBV2
d_call: TRBD1

cdr3_aa: CASSTGNTIYF
cdr3_nt: TGTGCCAGCAGCACTGGAAACACCATATATTTT
j_call: TRBJ1-3
clone_size: -
v_call: TRBV12-3/TRBV12-4
d_call: -

cdr3_aa: CSVEDQGTGNYGYTF
cdr3_nt: TGCAGCGTTGAAGATCAGGGGACGGGGAACTATGGCTACACCTTC
j_call: TRBJ1-2
clone_size: -
v_call: TRBV29-1
d_call: -

cdr3_aa: CASSPGGGHQPQHF
cdr3_nt: TGTGCCAGCAGCCCCGGGGGGGGACATCAGCCCCAGCATTTT
j_call: TRBJ1-5
clone_size: -
v_call: TRBV28
d_call: -

cdr3_aa: CASSLLAPAGTQYF
cdr3_nt: TGTGCCAGCAGTTTATTGGCCCCCGCAGGGACCCAGTACTTC
j_call: TRBJ2-5
clone_size: -
v_call: TRBV27
d_call: -

cdr3_aa: CASSRGWTATGLAVYEQYF
cdr3_nt: TGTGCCAGCAGCCGGGGGTGGACAGCGACGGGACTAGCGGTCTACGAGCAGTACTTC
j_call: TRBJ2-7
clone_size: once
v_call: TRBV28
d_call: TRBD2

cdr3_aa: CASSYSRPGANSPLHF
cdr3_nt: TGTGCCAGCAGTTACTCGAGGCCAGGGGCGAATTCACCCCTCCACTTT
j_call: TRBJ1-6
clone_size: -
v_call: TRBV6-2/TRBV6-3
d_call: -

cdr3_aa: CASKLYEGKTQYF
cdr3_nt: TGTGCCAGCAAACTTTACGAGGGAAAGACCCAGTACTTC
j_call: TRBJ2-5
clone_size: -
v_call: TRBV12-3/TRBV12-4
d_call: -

cdr3_aa: CASSPTPTGRIDEQYF
cdr3_nt: TGTGCCAGCAGCCCCACCCCGACAGGGAGAATTGACGAGCAGTACTTC
j_call: TRBJ2-7
clone_size: few
v_call: TRBV9
d_call: TRBD1

cdr3_aa: CASSLALASGFTDTQYF
cdr3_nt: TGTGCCAGCAGCTTGGCACTGGCTAGCGGGTTCACAGATACGCAGTATTTT
j_call: TRBJ2-3
clone_size: -
v_call: TRBV5-5
d_call: TRBD2

cdr3_aa: CASSPVGGPGTEAFF
cdr3_nt: TGTGCCAGCAGCCCTGTAGGAGGGCCGGGCACTGAAGCTTTCTTT
j_call: TRBJ1-1
clone_size: -
v_call: TRBV7-9
d_call: -

cdr3_aa: CASRAPSGLAGEGEQYF
cdr3_nt: TGTGCCAGCAGGGCCCCATCCGGACTAGCGGGAGAGGGCGAGCAGTACTTC
j_call: TRBJ2-7
clone_size: -
v_call: TRBV27
d_call: TRBD2

cdr3_aa: CASRGIDSISTDTQYF
cdr3_nt: TGCGCCAGCAGAGGGATAGACAGTATTAGCACAGATACGCAGTATTTT
j_call: TRBJ2-3
clone_size: -
v_call: TRBV5-1
d_call: -

cdr3_aa: CASSPHPTGKGSYEQYF
cdr3_nt: TGCGCCAGCAGCCCCCATCCAACCGGGAAGGGCTCCTACGAGCAGTACTTC
j_call: TRBJ2-7
clone_size: -
v_call: TRBV5-1
d_call: -

cdr3_aa: CASSPGLAYSYNEQFF
cdr3_nt: TGTGCCAGCAGCCCGGGACTAGCGTACTCCTACAATGAGCAGTTCTTC
j_call: TRBJ2-1
clone_size: few
v_call: TRBV3-1/TRBV3-2
d_call: TRBD2

cdr3_aa: CASSLVAGVGEKLFF
cdr3_nt: TGTGCCAGCAGTTTAGTCGCAGGGGTTGGGGAAAAACTGTTTTTT
j_call: TRBJ1-4
clone_size: -
v_call: TRBV27
d_call: -

cdr3_aa: CASSSAGREGKETQYF
cdr3_nt: TGTGCCAGCAGCAGCGCGGGCCGGGAGGGCAAAGAGACCCAGTACTTC
j_call: TRBJ2-5
clone_size: -
v_call: TRBV11-3
d_call: TRBD2

cdr3_aa: CASSFQGLSSYEQYF
cdr3_nt: TGTGCCAGCAGCTTCCAAGGACTATCCTCCTACGAGCAGTACTTC
j_call: TRBJ2-7
clone_size: -
v_call: TRBV7-9
d_call: -

cdr3_aa: CASSLNRGGVGSQPQHF
cdr3_nt: TGTGCCAGCAGCTTGAACAGAGGCGGGGTTGGCAGTCAGCCCCAGCATTTT
j_call: TRBJ1-5
clone_size: -
v_call: TRBV5-6
d_call: -

cdr3_aa: CASSRGPGGVDAEAFF
cdr3_nt: TGTGCCAGCTCACGGGGGCCTGGTGGGGTGGACGCTGAAGCTTTCTTT
j_call: TRBJ1-1
clone_size: -
v_call: TRBV18
d_call: -

cdr3_aa: CASSLGLVTDTQYF
cdr3_nt: TGCGCCAGCAGCTTGGGACTAGTGACAGATACGCAGTATTTT
j_call: TRBJ2-3
clone_size: once
v_call: TRBV4-1
d_call: TRBD2

cdr3_aa: CASSPTRAYGYTF
cdr3_nt: TGTGCCAGCTCACCAACGAGGGCCTATGGCTACACCTTC
j_call: TRBJ1-2
clone_size: -
v_call: TRBV18
d_call: -

cdr3_aa: CASRSSGGQYF
cdr3_nt: TGTGCCAGCAGGTCCTCGGGAGGGCAGTACTTC
j_call: TRBJ2-7
clone_size: -
v_call: TRBV7-6
d_call: TRBD2

cdr3_aa: CAWSFWTGENTEAFF
cdr3_nt: TGTGCCTGGAGTTTCTGGACAGGGGAGAACACTGAAGCTTTCTTT
j_call: TRBJ1-1
clone_size: -
v_call: TRBV30
d_call: TRBD1

cdr3_aa: CASSIKLQGTQAHYGYTF
cdr3_nt: TGTGCCAGCAGCATTAAATTACAGGGTACGCAAGCTCACTATGGCTACACCTTC
j_call: TRBJ1-2
clone_size: -
v_call: TRBV7-9
d_call: -

cdr3_aa: CASSLRGLETQYF
cdr3_nt: TGTGCCAGCAGCTTAAGAGGGCTGGAGACCCAGTACTTC
j_call: TRBJ2-5
clone_size: -
v_call: TRBV7-2
d_call: -

cdr3_aa: CASSLDVRGELFF
cdr3_nt: TGTGCCAGCAGCTTAGATGTACGGGGGGAGCTGTTTTTT
j_call: TRBJ2-2
clone_size: -
v_call: TRBV11-3
d_call: -

cdr3_aa: CASSYTRSGNTQYF
cdr3_nt: TGTGCCAGCAGTTACACTAGGAGCGGTAATACGCAGTATTTT
j_call: TRBJ2-3
clone_size: -
v_call: TRBV6-2/TRBV6-3
d_call: -

cdr3_aa: CASSQFMETQYF
cdr3_nt: TGTGCCAGCAGCCAATTTATGGAGACCCAGTACTTC
j_call: TRBJ2-5
clone_size: few
v_call: TRBV3-1/TRBV3-2
d_call: -

cdr3_aa: CASSNYSGTGELFF
cdr3_nt: TGTGCCAGCAGCAATTACTCGGGAACCGGGGAGCTGTTTTTT
j_call: TRBJ2-2
clone_size: -
v_call: TRBV21-1
d_call: -

cdr3_aa: CASSQASATGYEQYF
cdr3_nt: TGCGCCAGCAGCCAAGCCTCCGCGACAGGCTACGAGCAGTACTTC
j_call: TRBJ2-7
clone_size: -
v_call: TRBV4-1
d_call: -

cdr3_aa: CASSTTRRGQYTEAFF
cdr3_nt: TGTGCCAGTAGTACAACTAGAAGAGGGCAGTACACTGAAGCTTTCTTT
j_call: TRBJ1-1
clone_size: -
v_call: TRBV19
d_call: -